The 27 T cell receptor beta chains reported below all come from one sample, sequenced in a study of cytomegalovirus exposure and HLA in healthy donors. The PCR ran on 60 Vbeta and 13 Jbeta primers. Some clones are missing from TCRdb's copy, which holds only in-frame ones; the method was immunoSEQ multiplex PCR. In the table there are tens of thousands of clones, 72% of which are singletons. The specimen sequenced was PBMCs. These TCRs come from a middle-aged woman in good health and CMV-seropositive.

This clone was detected once. The V and J genes are TRBV5-1 and TRBJ2-5; TRBD2 agrees at 10 bases. The CDR3 extends over 17 amino acids. Germline CDR1 SGHRS, CDR2 YFSETQ. V gave up 2 bases and J gave up 5 bases; unmatched junction bases: 12. The CDR3 loop reads CASSFGDSGGAWETQYF. The CDR3 DNA is TGCGCCAGCAGCTTCGGCGACAGCGGGGGGGCTTGGGAGACCCAGTACTTC.

The rearrangement joins TRBV5-1 to TRBJ2-2; possibly TRBD1 for D (6 bases). Germline values: CDR1 SGHRS, CDR2 YFSETQ. Deletions cut 4 bases from V and 0 bases from J, with 10 bases between. The CDR3 consists of 15 residues. The CDR3 DNA is TGCGCCAGCAGCCGAGGGACATCGAACACCGGGGAGCTGTTTTTT. Translated: CASSRGTSNTGELFF.

Here the CDR3 reads CACSSGEVETQYF. CDR3 DNA: TGTGCCTGTTCTAGCGGGGAAGTAGAGACCCAGTACTTC. V gene TRBV10-3 combines with J gene TRBJ2-5; 9 positions agree with TRBD2. The CDR3 totals 13 residues. With V trimmed by 11 bases and J by 4 bases, 8 bases remained unmatched. Germline values: CDR1 ENHRY, CDR2 SYGVKD.

The rearrangement joins TRBV30 to TRBJ1-1; D is unresolved. The CDR3 length is 15 residues. Per germline, CDR1 GTSNPN and CDR2 SVGIG (reference sequence). The V end lost 3 bases, the J end lost 1 base, and 15 bases lay between the germline ends. CDR3 protein: CAWRSVLRPNTEAFF. The DNA for the CDR3 is TGTGCCTGGAGATCGGTGTTGCGGCCGAACACTGAAGCTTTCTTT.

This chain connects TRBV15 to TRBJ2-2, with a possible D match to TRBD2 (6 bases). From germline, CDR1 is LNHNV and CDR2 YYDKDF (reference sequence). The CDR3 is 15 residues long. Trimming shortened V by 0 bases and J by 6 bases, and 11 bases separated the two germline ends. CDR3 sequence (DNA): TGTGCCACCAGCAGAGATGCTAGCGTCGCCGGGGAGCTGTTTTTT. Protein: CATSRDASVAGELFF.

This clone was observed a few times. The V and J genes are TRBV1 and TRBJ2-2; the table gives TRBD2 as D, unverified against the DNA. TRBV1 is marked as a pseudogene. The CDR3 loop spans 13 amino acids. This CDR3 reads CTSSHREARGAVF. The CDR3 coding sequence is TGCACCAGCAGCCATCGAGAGGCCCGGGGAGCTGTTTTT.

The chain uses TRBV6-4 and TRBJ2-3; 7 bases agree with TRBD2. V shed 5 bases and J 6 bases; nucleotides not matched to a gene: 11. CDR3 length: 15 residues. Germline V gene sequence: CDR1 MRHNA, CDR2 SNTAGT. The CDR3 protein is CASSPERGEFDTQYF. Written as DNA, the CDR3 is TGTGCCAGCAGTCCTGAGCGGGGAGAGTTTGATACGCAGTATTTT.

The J gene is TRBJ1-3, the V gene TRBV23-1, with D unclear. TRBV23-1 is noted as an ORF with a role that remains uncertain. CDR3 length equals 12 residues. Trimming stripped 9 bases from V and 3 bases from J, with 9 bases between. The CDR3 DNA is TGCGCCAGGACTCAGCTTGGAAACACCATATATTTT. Protein: CARTQLGNTIYF.

The chain recombines TRBV5-1 with TRBJ2-7; 7 bases align to TRBD1. The CDR3 has 15 residues. Germline V gene lookup returns CDR1 SGHRS and CDR2 YFSETQ. Losses at the gene ends were 0 bases for V and 2 bases for J; bases not matched to a gene: 5. CDR3 residues: CASSLDAGQAYEQYF. The CDR3 nucleotides read TGCGCCAGCAGCTTGGACGCCGGACAGGCCTACGAGCAGTACTTC.

This clone has only a few counts. The chain recombines TRBV6-1 with TRBJ2-1, with D tentatively TRBD1 (6 bases). V was cut by 1 base and J by 15 bases, with 16 bases left in between. Per germline, CDR1 MNHNS and CDR2 SASEGT. This CDR3 comprises 13 residues. The CDR3 DNA reads TGTGCCAGCAGTGAAGGCCGGGACACTAGGACGTTCTTC. It is translated as CASSEGRDTRTFF.

This rearrangement joins TRBV29-1 to TRBJ2-6, with TRBD1 identical over 7 bases. This CDR3 has 16 residues. V was clipped by 4 bases and J by 1 base; unmatched bases: 7. Germline CDR1 SQVTM, CDR2 ANQGSEA. CDR3 nucleotides: TGCAGCGTTGGTAGGGACAGAATATCTGGGGCCAACGTCCTGACTTTC. Protein: CSVGRDRISGANVLTF.

The gene calls are TRBV11-3 and TRBJ2-3, with TRBD1 matching over 11 bases. The length of the CDR3 is 14 residues. Trimming cost V 5 bases and J 13 bases; bases outside gene matches: 11. Germline CDR1 SGHNT, CDR2 YENEEA. The CDR3 here is CASSPGTGGVQEYF. As DNA, the CDR3 is TGTGCCAGCAGCCCGGGGACAGGGGGTGTTCAGGAGTATTTT.

This sequence joins TRBV5-4 and TRBJ2-5; TRBD2 is a possible D gene (5 bases). The germline V gene encodes CDR1 SGHNT and CDR2 YYREEE (reference sequence). The CDR3 length is 14 residues. The ends were cut back, 1 base at V and 0 bases at J, with 7 bases in the middle. CDR3 coding DNA: TGTGCCAGCAGCTTGTCAGCGGACCAAGAGACCCAGTACTTC. Translated: CASSLSADQETQYF.

The sample holds a few counts of this clone. V usage is TRBV6-5 and J usage is TRBJ2-2; D gene unclear. Looked up from germline, CDR1 is MNHEY and CDR2 is SVGAGI. The V end lost 2 bases, the J end lost 4 bases, and 11 bases lay between the germline ends. CDR3 length: 15 residues. CDR3 in amino acids: CASSYERPSTGELFF. For the CDR3, the DNA is TGTGCCAGCAGTTACGAGCGACCTTCCACCGGGGAGCTGTTTTTT.

The chain joins TRBV7-9 to TRBJ2-7; a possible D gene is TRBD1 (6 bases). The CDR3 has 14 amino acids. In germline, CDR1 is SEHNR, CDR2 FQNEAQ (reference sequence). V lost 4 bases and J 7 bases, leaving 17 bases between the germline ends. The CDR3 protein is CASSYGGQTREQYF. The CDR3 region has the DNA TGTGCCAGCAGCTATGGGGGACAAACGAGGGAGCAGTACTTC.

This chain joins TRBV5-4 and TRBJ1-5; no clear D. This CDR3 contains 13 residues. Germline CDR1 SGHNT, CDR2 YYREEE (reference sequence). Deletions cut 2 bases from V and 3 bases from J, with 6 bases between. CDR3 nucleotide sequence: TGTGCCAGCAGCTTAGAGCTCAATCAGCCCCAGCATTTT. Translating it yields CASSLELNQPQHF.

V gene TRBV7-9 combines with J gene TRBJ2-4; D not certain. CDR1 is SEHNR and CDR2 is FQNEAQ in the germline V gene (reference sequence). Trimming left V 5 bases short and J 0 bases short, with 14 bases between. This CDR3 is built from 16 residues. CDR3 in amino acids: CASSHKDTGAKNIQYF. In DNA, the CDR3 is TGTGCCAGCAGCCATAAAGACACTGGAGCCAAAAACATTCAGTACTTC.

The rearrangement links TRBV11-2 to TRBJ2-7, with D maybe TRBD1 (6 bases). The length of the CDR3 is 14 residues. The V end was cut by 4 bases, the J end by 8 bases, with 18 bases between. The germline V gene encodes CDR1 SGHAT and CDR2 FQNNGV. The CDR3 here is CASSSGQFNIKQYF. CDR3 bases: TGTGCCAGCAGCTCCGGACAGTTTAATATCAAGCAGTACTTC.

The V call is TRBV5-1, the J call TRBJ2-6, with 7 nucleotides matching TRBD1. The CDR3 is 15 amino acids. Germline values: CDR1 SGHRS, CDR2 YFSETQ. V lost 2 bases, J lost 4 bases, and 3 bases stayed unmatched. The CDR3 reads CASSLTGAGANVLTF. CDR3 bases: TGCGCCAGCAGCTTAACAGGGGCCGGGGCCAACGTCCTGACTTTC.

The chain couples TRBV10-3 to TRBJ1-3; perhaps TRBD1 as D (5 bases). The CDR3 totals 17 residues. Trimming pared 2 bases from V and 0 bases from J, leaving 14 bases between. CDR1 is ENHRY and CDR2 is SYGVKD in the germline V gene. The CDR3 sequence is CAISEPYGGISGNTIYF. Here the CDR3 DNA reads TGTGCCATCAGTGAGCCTTACGGGGGGATCTCTGGAAACACCATATATTTT.

This clone appeared a few times. This chain connects TRBV5-1 to TRBJ1-4; D may be TRBD1 (5 bases). CDR3 length equals 14 residues. Per the germline V gene, CDR1 is SGHRS and CDR2 is YFSETQ. V was trimmed by 0 bases and J by 6 bases, leaving 9 bases between them. Written as DNA, the CDR3 is TGCGCCAGCAGCTTGGAGGGGCCGGATGAAAAACTGTTTTTT. This gives the protein CASSLEGPDEKLFF.

This clone has only a few counts. The chain couples TRBV20-1 to TRBJ1-2, with no clear D. This CDR3 is 11 amino acids long. The V end was cut by 5 bases, the J end by 3 bases, with 7 bases between. Germline assignment: CDR1 DFQATT and CDR2 SNEGSKA (reference sequence). The CDR3 spells CSAGQDYGYTF. CDR3 sequence (DNA): TGCAGTGCTGGGCAAGACTATGGCTACACCTTC.

The V gene is TRBV2, the J gene TRBJ2-3; 13 positions agree with TRBD2. Germline V gives CDR1 SNHLY, CDR2 FYNNEI. This CDR3 contains 15 residues. V gave up 7 bases and J gave up 6 bases; unmatched junction bases: 7. DNA of the CDR3: TGTGCCAGCATGACTAGCGGGGGGCCGGCGGATACGCAGTATTTT. This translates into CASMTSGGPADTQYF.

The chain combines TRBV6-5 with TRBJ2-7; TRBD1 matches at 8 bases. Germline CDR1 MNHEY, CDR2 SVGAGI. Losses at the gene ends were 6 bases for V and 3 bases for J; bases not matched to a gene: 4. CDR3 size: 13 residues. In DNA form, the CDR3 reads TGTGCCAGCAGCCGCGACAGGGGCTACGAGCAGTACTTC. Translated, it gives CASSRDRGYEQYF.

This clone was detected once. The V gene is TRBV18, the J gene TRBJ2-1; 7 bases line up with TRBD2. Germline CDR1 KGHSH, CDR2 LQKENI. The CDR3 is made up of 18 amino acids. V was clipped by 0 bases and J by 5 bases; unmatched bases: 13. CDR3 amino acids: CASSPPVGRGENNNEQFF. The CDR3, as DNA: TGTGCCAGCTCACCACCTGTGGGCCGGGGGGAAAATAACAATGAGCAGTTCTTC.

This clone occurred once. CDR3 nucleotide sequence: TGTGCCAGCAGCTTAGGGGACAGGTTTTCCTACGAGCAGTACTTC. Amino acids: CASSLGDRFSYEQYF. This rearrangement joins TRBV7-2 to TRBJ2-7, with 8 bases identical to TRBD1. This CDR3 is built from 15 residues. Germline values: CDR1 SGHTA, CDR2 FQGNSA. V was pared by 1 base and J by 1 base, with 3 bases of the junction left unmatched.

The V gene is TRBV19, the J gene TRBJ1-3; 8 positions agree with TRBD1. Losses at the gene ends were 8 bases for V and 2 bases for J; bases not matched to a gene: 8. There are 15 residues in the CDR3. Per the germline V gene, CDR1 is LNHDA and CDR2 is SQIVND (reference sequence). The CDR3 nucleotides read TGTGCCAGTTCGCCAGGACAGGGCACTGGAAACACCATATATTTT. It is translated as CASSPGQGTGNTIYF.